This T cell receptor (beta chain) was observed in a study of blood T cell repertoires in COVID-19 (dated by TCRdb to about 2020). As for the study more broadly: Collaborator samples came from the United States, Italy and Spain and covered acute and convalescent phases of COVID-19. The material from the prospective study consisted of cDNA or gDNA derived from T cells, B-cell-depleted T cells, or PBMCs. Deeply sampled blood TCRbeta repertoires from subjects exposed to, actively infected with, or recovered from COVID-19 were included in the dataset. A freely available public database, intended as a resource for researchers studying the immune response to SARS-CoV-2, is where the repertoires were released. The samples were drawn from two sources: the first 160 participants of the ongoing ImmuneRACE study, and 1,200 or so subjects contributed by 6 global collaborators. A de-identified subject ID, COVID-19 status, age in years and sex were almost always included in the sample metadata. HLA class I and class II types, where available, came from metadata supplied by the sample provider rather than from assay-based typing. The research as a whole found: Clinical and demographic metadata were provided uncurated, with the amount varying by source and participant.

Comments on this clone: It has no known antigen specificity. No much larger clone exists at a distance of one base, and base qualities are not known.

In Seattle, one collaborating source enrolled patients while the infection was active and tracked those patients longitudinally over the course of disease. Each collaborating institution followed its own protocols to collect whole blood in K2EDTA tubes. For TCRbeta analysis, collaborators shipped samples in one of three forms: frozen whole blood, isolated PBMCs, or DNA extracted from either of those sample types. CDR3 length: 16 amino acids, cysteine to phenylalanine. Only CDR3 DNA remains: 48 bases, in frame from the first base. V is trimmed back by 2 bases and J by 6 bases, and the junction contains 12 bases that no gene match accounts for. From the germline V gene, CDR1 is KGHSH and CDR2 is LQKENI. The immunoSEQ Assay, a bias-controlled multiplex PCR, was used to amplify TCRbeta CDR3 regions from genomic DNA. On the study's bioinformatics: Nucleated cell counts per sample were estimated from amplification of reference gene primers within the assay. To quantify the absolute abundance of each unique TCRbeta CDR3 rearrangement, sequence reads were collapsed and filtered. For each sample, productive Simpson clonality was calculated as the square root of Simpson's diversity index over productive rearrangements. The table was pulled from immuneACCESS by TCRdb, which kept in-frame rearrangements only. Such tables lose some clones; where checked, under half of the loss comes from unresolved V genes, and the rest has no known cause. The DNA gave D and trimming, while V, J and clone size come from that table. This sample lists around 150,000 clones; about 88% were detected once. The ten most abundant clones make up roughly 8.3% of the sample.

The chain is assembled from TRBV18 and TRBJ1-1; TRBD1 matches 7 bases in the middle. Input material: peripheral blood. This receptor was taken from a woman aged 60-75 years with COVID-19, enrolled during active disease. The bases are TGTGCCAGCTCACCAGGGGGGAACAGGGGAGCCGCTGAAGCTTTCTTT. The encoded protein is CASSPGGNRGAAEAFF.